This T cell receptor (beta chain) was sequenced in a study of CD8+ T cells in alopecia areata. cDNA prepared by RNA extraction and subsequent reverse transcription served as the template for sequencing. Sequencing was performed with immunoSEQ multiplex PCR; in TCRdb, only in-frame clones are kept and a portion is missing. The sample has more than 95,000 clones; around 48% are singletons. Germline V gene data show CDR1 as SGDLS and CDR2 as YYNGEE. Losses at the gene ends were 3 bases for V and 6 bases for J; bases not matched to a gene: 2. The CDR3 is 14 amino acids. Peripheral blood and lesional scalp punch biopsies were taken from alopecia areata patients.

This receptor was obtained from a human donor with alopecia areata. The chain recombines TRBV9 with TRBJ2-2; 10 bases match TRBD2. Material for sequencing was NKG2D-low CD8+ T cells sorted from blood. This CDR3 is CASSAGLAAGELFF. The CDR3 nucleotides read TGTGCCAGCAGCGCCGGACTAGCGGCCGGGGAGCTGTTTTTT. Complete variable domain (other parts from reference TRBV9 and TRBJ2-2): DSGVTQTPKHLITATGQRVTLRCSPRSGDLSVYWYQQSLDQGLQFLIQYYNGEERAKGNILERFSAQQFPDLHSELNLSSLELGDSALYFCASSAGLAAGELFFGEGSRLTVL.